A single sample is the source of the 5 T cell receptor beta chains below, sequenced in a study of T-cell reconstitution after alpha-beta-depleted transplantation in children. A TCRbeta library incorporating unique molecular identifiers was prepared. TCRdb fed the PCR reads into MiXCR, producing one record per CDR3 protein. The sample lists approximately 640,000 distinct CDR3 sequences, around a sixth occurring once. The sample in question was PBMCs from the stem cell graft donor, obtained from the stem cell graft. These receptors all come from a human donor who donated a stem cell graft to a child with acute myeloid leukemia.

This clonotype was detected only a few times. This sequence joins TRBV29-1 and TRBJ1-1; the D gene is possibly TRBD1 (5 bases). The CDR3 has 14 amino acids. CDR1 is SQVTM and CDR2 is ANQGSEA in the germline V gene. V lost 4 bases and J 1 base, leaving 13 bases between the germline ends. The CDR3 sequence: CSVGAGGSNTEAFF. As DNA, the CDR3 is TGCAGCGTTGGGGCCGGGGGATCGAACACTGAAGCTTTCTTT.

This chain uses TRBV7-9 with TRBJ1-5, with TRBD1 matching 11 bases. The CDR3 is 16 residues long. The germline V gene has CDR1 SEHNR and CDR2 FQNEAQ (reference sequence). V gave up 5 bases and J gave up 3 bases; unmatched junction bases: 6. DNA for the CDR3: TGTGCCAGCAGCCCCGGGACAGGGGGACCCAATCAGCCCCAGCATTTT. It specifies CASSPGTGGPNQPQHF.

There are many counts of this clonotype. V and J are TRBV20-1 and TRBJ1-5, with TRBD1 matching 7 bases. In germline, CDR1 is DFQATT, CDR2 SNEGSKA (reference sequence). V was pared by 0 bases and J by 5 bases, with 10 bases of the junction left unmatched. This CDR3 spans 16 amino acids. The CDR3 spells CSARDMAGQAYQPQHF. The CDR3 region has the DNA TGCAGTGCTAGAGATATGGCCGGACAGGCGTATCAGCCCCAGCATTTT.

This clonotype was recorded a few times. The rearrangement uses TRBV20-1 and TRBJ2-1; D is tentatively TRBD1 or TRBD2 (5 bases each). The CDR3 runs to 14 residues. Trimming took off 6 bases at V and 4 bases at J, with 16 bases between the two ends. Per germline, CDR1 DFQATT and CDR2 SNEGSKA (reference sequence). The CDR3 DNA reads as TGCAGTGCGTCCGGGACGGAGGATTACAATGAGCAGTTCTTC. Amino acid sequence: CSASGTEDYNEQFF.

This chain connects TRBV25-1 to TRBJ1-3; D is unclear. The CDR3 runs to 13 residues. Germline loops: CDR1 MGHDK, CDR2 SYGVNS. V was clipped by 10 bases and J by 0 bases, with 10 bases between them. The DNA for the CDR3 is TGTGCCACTATGCGGAGCTCTGGAAACACCATATATTTT. Its translation is CATMRSSGNTIYF.